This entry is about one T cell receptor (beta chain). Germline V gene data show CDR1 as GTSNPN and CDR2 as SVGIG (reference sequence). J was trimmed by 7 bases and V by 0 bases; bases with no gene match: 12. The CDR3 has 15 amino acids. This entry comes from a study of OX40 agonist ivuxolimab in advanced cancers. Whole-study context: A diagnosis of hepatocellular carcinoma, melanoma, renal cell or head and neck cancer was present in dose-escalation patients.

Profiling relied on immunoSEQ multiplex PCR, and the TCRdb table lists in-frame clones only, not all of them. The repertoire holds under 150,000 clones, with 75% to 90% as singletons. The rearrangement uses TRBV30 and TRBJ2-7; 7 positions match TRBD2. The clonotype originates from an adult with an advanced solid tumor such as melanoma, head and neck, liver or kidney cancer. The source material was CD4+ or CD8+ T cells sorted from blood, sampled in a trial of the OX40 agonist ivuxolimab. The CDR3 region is CAWSVLGQGGREQYF. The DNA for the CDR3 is TGTGCCTGGAGTGTACTGGGCCAGGGAGGGAGGGAGCAGTACTTC.